What follows are 23 T cell receptor beta chains derived from one specimen sequenced in a study of T-cell memory formation after mild COVID-19. TCRdb redid the calling of the 5' RACE reads with MiXCR, one entry per CDR3 protein. The sample yields roughly 580,000 distinct CDR3 sequences, more than 15% seen once. The sample comprised PBMCs or a T cell subset sorted from them (not recorded which). All receptors come from an adult woman who had mild COVID-19 (a few samples of this study predate the infection). Cell type and time point are not known.

This clonotype has more than one count but fewer than ten. For the CDR3, the DNA is TGTGCCAGCAACAGGGAGGCCGGGGAGCTGTTTTTT. Translating it yields CASNREAGELFF. The chain has TRBV6-5 and TRBJ2-2; possibly TRBD1 or TRBD2 for D (6 bases each). This CDR3 is 12 amino acids long. The germline V gene has CDR1 MNHEY and CDR2 SVGAGI. V was trimmed by 7 bases and J by 6 bases, leaving 9 bases between them.

This clonotype was counted many times. The rearrangement joins TRBV28 to TRBJ2-7; 8 bases agree with TRBD1. V lost 6 bases, J lost 0 bases, and 4 bases stayed unmatched. Germline-derived CDR1 and CDR2 are MDHEN and SYDVKM. This CDR3 region has 14 residues. In DNA, the CDR3 is TGTGCCAGCAGCAGGACAGGGAGCTCCTACGAGCAGTACTTC. Translation: CASSRTGSSYEQYF.

The chain is built from TRBV7-3 and TRBJ1-1, with unresolved D. Germline CDR1 reads SGHTA; CDR2 reads FQGTGA. V was shortened by 1 base and J by 5 bases, with 8 bases between the two germline ends. The CDR3 is made up of 13 amino acids. In DNA, the CDR3 is TGTGCCAGCAGCTTAAACAGCCAAACTGAAGCTTTCTTT. This codes for CASSLNSQTEAFF.

This clonotype came up a few times. The V and J genes are TRBV5-1 and TRBJ2-3; 9 bases are shared with TRBD1. CDR3 length: 17 amino acids. V gave up 0 bases and J gave up 4 bases; unmatched junction bases: 9. The germline V gene encodes CDR1 SGHRS and CDR2 YFSETQ. Here the CDR3 DNA reads TGCGCCAGCAGCTTGGGCCCTACAGGGGGCCGGGCAGATACGCAGTATTTT. This gives the protein CASSLGPTGGRADTQYF.

The chain employs TRBV27 and TRBJ1-2; 10 nucleotides line up with TRBD1. The CDR3 consists of 14 residues. V dropped 3 bases and J dropped 4; count of bases not matched to a gene: 2. The V gene's germline CDR1 is MNHEY and CDR2 SMNVEV (reference sequence). DNA for the CDR3: TGTGCCAGCAGTTTGACAGGGGGCGGCTATGGCTACACCTTC. Its translation is CASSLTGGGYGYTF.

This chain uses TRBV4-1 with TRBJ2-3, with D unclear. Germline CDR1 and CDR2: MGHRA and YSYEKL. V lost 4 bases and J 2 bases, leaving 13 bases between the germline ends. The CDR3 extends over 15 amino acids. CDR3: CASSPPSRTTDTQYF. The CDR3 DNA reads as TGCGCCAGCAGCCCCCCCAGCAGAACCACAGATACGCAGTATTTT.

The DNA for the CDR3 is TGTGCCAGCAGCTTAGTAGCCGGGAAGGACACTGAAGCTTTCTTT. Encoded protein: CASSLVAGKDTEAFF. The chain uses TRBV11-2 and TRBJ1-1, with no clear D. The length of the CDR3 is 15 residues. Per the germline V gene, CDR1 is SGHAT and CDR2 is FQNNGV. The V end was cut by 1 base, the J end by 3 bases, with 12 bases between.

The CDR3 DNA reads TGTGCCAGCTCACCCTGGCAGGACAACACTGAAGCTTTCTTT. It codes for CASSPWQDNTEAFF. V is TRBV18 and J is TRBJ1-1; D is unresolved. CDR3 size: 14 residues. V lost 3 bases and J lost 2, with 10 bases in between. CDR1 is KGHSH and CDR2 is LQKENI in the germline V gene.

This clonotype showed up just a few times. The V gene is TRBV6-5, the J gene TRBJ1-1; D unclear. Germline V gene data show CDR1 as MNHEY and CDR2 as SVGAGI. The CDR3 contains 13 residues. The ends were cut back, 6 bases at V and 0 bases at J, with 8 bases in the middle. In nucleotides, the CDR3 is TGTGCCAGCAGATGGACGGTGAACACTGAAGCTTTCTTT. Translating it yields CASRWTVNTEAFF.

The rearrangement uses TRBV5-1 and TRBJ1-6; 8 bases line up with TRBD1. V lost 4 bases to trimming and J lost 10 bases; unmatched junction nucleotides: 22. The CDR3 runs to 19 residues. Germline-derived CDR1 and CDR2 are SGHRS and YFSETQ. The CDR3 loop is CASSAGPGQEPHGRSPLHF. The DNA of the CDR3 is TGCGCCAGCAGCGCAGGACCGGGACAGGAACCTCATGGAAGGTCACCCCTCCACTTT.

This clonotype has more than one count but fewer than ten. V is TRBV30 and J is TRBJ1-5, with D perhaps matching TRBD1 (6 bases). The CDR3 is made up of 14 amino acids. Germline V lookup: CDR1 GTSNPN, CDR2 SVGIG (reference sequence). V was trimmed by 2 bases and J by 0 bases, leaving 8 bases between them. CDR3 in amino acids: CAWSKGHSNQPQHF. The CDR3 nucleotides read TGTGCCTGGAGTAAGGGACATAGCAATCAGCCCCAGCATTTT.

This clonotype has a single count. V gene TRBV11-2 combines with J gene TRBJ1-3, with 9 bases matching TRBD1. Looked up from germline, CDR1 is SGHAT and CDR2 is FQNNGV. This CDR3 spans 16 amino acids. After removal of 3 bases from V and 4 bases from J, the junction contained 7 bases not matched to a gene. The CDR3 coding sequence is TGTGCCAGCAGCTTGCCCCACAGGGGGCCGGGAAACACCATATATTTT. It yields the protein CASSLPHRGPGNTIYF.

This clonotype was counted between two and nine times. The gene calls are TRBV7-8 and TRBJ1-5, with 9 bases fitting TRBD1. Germline values: CDR1 SGHVS, CDR2 FQNEAQ. The V gene end was trimmed by 0 bases and the J gene end by 0 bases; junction bases not matched to a gene: 12. This CDR3 spans 20 amino acids. The CDR3 bases are TGTGCCAGCAGCTTAGCGCTTGCGGGACAGGGAGGGTATAGCAATCAGCCCCAGCATTTT. It translates to CASSLALAGQGGYSNQPQHF.

This chain links TRBV29-1 with TRBJ2-2, with D maybe TRBD1 (6 bases). CDR1 and CDR2 (germline): SQVTM, ANQGSEA. The CDR3 is made up of 13 amino acids. Trimming left V 4 bases short and J 4 bases short, with 10 bases between. CDR3: CSVGQGLTGELFF. The CDR3 nucleotides are TGCAGCGTTGGCCAGGGGCTCACCGGGGAGCTGTTTTTT.

The chain links TRBV11-3 to TRBJ1-1; tentatively, D is TRBD1 (5 bases). CDR3 length: 13 residues. Germline CDR1 reads SGHNT; CDR2 reads YENEEA. The ends were cut back, 5 bases at V and 3 bases at J, with 10 bases in the middle. The CDR3 region is CASSRNRHTEAFF. The DNA for the CDR3 is TGTGCCAGCAGCCGAAACAGGCACACTGAAGCTTTCTTT.

The chain carries TRBV6-5 and TRBJ1-4, with D possibly being TRBD1 (5 bases). Deletions cut 5 bases from V and 5 bases from J, with 12 bases between. Germline V gene sequence: CDR1 MNHEY, CDR2 SVGAGI. The CDR3 is made up of 14 amino acids. The CDR3 nucleotides read TGTGCCAGCAGTCGCGGGACGTGGAATGAAAAACTGTTTTTT. Residues: CASSRGTWNEKLFF.

This clonotype was observed a handful of times. This chain uses TRBV6-5 with TRBJ1-1, with D uncertain. Trimming stripped 0 bases from V and 0 bases from J, with 5 bases between. This CDR3 has 14 residues. Looked up from germline, CDR1 is MNHEY and CDR2 is SVGAGI. CDR3 sequence: CASSYSAVNTEAFF. CDR3 DNA: TGTGCCAGCAGTTACTCCGCAGTGAACACTGAAGCTTTCTTT.

This clonotype was counted a few times. The chain is built from TRBV9 and TRBJ2-1, with 7 bases lining up with TRBD2. V shed 3 bases and J 3 bases; nucleotides not matched to a gene: 9. Germline lookup yields CDR1 SGDLS and CDR2 YYNGEE. The CDR3 extends over 16 amino acids. CDR3 coding DNA: TGTGCCAGCAGCGAGGGCCATCGGGACTACTACAATGAGCAGTTCTTC. It specifies CASSEGHRDYYNEQFF.

The chain employs TRBV29-1 and TRBJ1-2, with 9 nucleotides matching TRBD1. V lost 5 bases to trimming and J lost 0 bases; unmatched junction nucleotides: 7. Germline assignment: CDR1 SQVTM and CDR2 ANQGSEA. CDR3 length: 15 residues. This chain's CDR3 is CSVHGRDRANYGYTF. In nucleotides, the CDR3 is TGCAGCGTTCATGGAAGGGACAGGGCTAACTATGGCTACACCTTC. The whole variable domain, filled in from reference TRBV29-1 and TRBJ1-2, reads SAVISQKPSRDICQRGTSLTIQCQVDSQVTMMFWYRQQPGQSLTLIATANQGSEATYESGFVIDKFPISRPNLTFSTLTVSNMSPEDSSIYLCSVHGRDRANYGYTFGSGTRLTVV.

The chain combines TRBV7-6 with TRBJ1-4; D remains ambiguous. The germline CDR1 and CDR2 sequences are SGHVS and FNYEAQ. The CDR3 loop spans 14 amino acids. The germline V and J ends were trimmed by 5 bases and 3 bases, with 10 bases remaining between them. As DNA, the CDR3 is TGTGCCAGCAGCCTACGGGCGTCTAATGAAAAACTGTTTTTT. Residues: CASSLRASNEKLFF.

This clonotype was seen a few times. V and J are TRBV6-6 and TRBJ2-2; 8 bases map to TRBD1. V dropped 6 bases and J dropped 2; count of bases not matched to a gene: 8. CDR1 is MNHNY and CDR2 is SVGAGI in the germline V gene (reference sequence). The CDR3 has 16 residues. The DNA for the CDR3 is TGTGCCAGCAGGAAAAGCTCAGGGGGCAACACCGGGGAGCTGTTTTTT. This gives the protein CASRKSSGGNTGELFF.

The rearrangement joins TRBV6-1 to TRBJ2-3; D is unresolved. CDR3 length: 15 residues. CDR1 is MNHNS and CDR2 is SASEGT in the germline V gene. V shed 2 bases and J shed 7 bases, with 16 bases lying between them. CDR3 region: CASSELEWGANTQYF. CDR3 nucleotide sequence: TGTGCCAGCAGTGAATTGGAATGGGGTGCGAATACGCAGTATTTT.

In DNA, the CDR3 is TGCAGTTTGGGGGGACAGTCAACTTGGGAGACCCAGTACTTC. It codes for CSLGGQSTWETQYF. The chain uses TRBV20-1 and TRBJ2-5, with TRBD1 as a possible D gene (7 bases). The V gene lost 8 bases and the J gene lost 5 bases, with 21 bases spanning the gap. Germline CDR1 is DFQATT and CDR2 is SNEGSKA (reference sequence). The CDR3 covers 14 residues.